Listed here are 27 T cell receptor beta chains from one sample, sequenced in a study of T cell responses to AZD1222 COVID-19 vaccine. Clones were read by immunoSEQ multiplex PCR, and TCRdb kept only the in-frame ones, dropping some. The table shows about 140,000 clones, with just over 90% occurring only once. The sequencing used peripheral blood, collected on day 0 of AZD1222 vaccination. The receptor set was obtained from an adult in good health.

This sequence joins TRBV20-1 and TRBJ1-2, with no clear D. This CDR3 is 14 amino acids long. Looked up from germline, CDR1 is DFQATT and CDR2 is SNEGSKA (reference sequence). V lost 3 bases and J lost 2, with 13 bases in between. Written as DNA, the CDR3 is TGCAGTGCTAGTGGTTCAGGCTCCAACTATGGCTACACCTTC. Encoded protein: CSASGSGSNYGYTF.

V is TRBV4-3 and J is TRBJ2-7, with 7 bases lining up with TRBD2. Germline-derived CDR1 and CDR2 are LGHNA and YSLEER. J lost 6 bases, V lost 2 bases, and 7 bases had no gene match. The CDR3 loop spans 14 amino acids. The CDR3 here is CASSQLGGPGEQYF. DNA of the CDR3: TGCGCCAGCAGCCAATTGGGAGGGCCGGGCGAGCAGTACTTC.

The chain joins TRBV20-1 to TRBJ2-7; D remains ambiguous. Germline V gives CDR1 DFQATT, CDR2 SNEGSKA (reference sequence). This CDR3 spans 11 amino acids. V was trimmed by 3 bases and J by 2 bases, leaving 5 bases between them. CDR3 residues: CSASRAYEQYF. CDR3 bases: TGCAGTGCTAGTCGAGCCTACGAGCAGTACTTC.

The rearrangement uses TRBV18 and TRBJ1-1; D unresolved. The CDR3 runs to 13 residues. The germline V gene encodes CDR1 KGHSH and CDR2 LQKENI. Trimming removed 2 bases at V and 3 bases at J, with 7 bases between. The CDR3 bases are TGTGCCAGCTCACCAAGGAGGGACACTGAAGCTTTCTTT. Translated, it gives CASSPRRDTEAFF.

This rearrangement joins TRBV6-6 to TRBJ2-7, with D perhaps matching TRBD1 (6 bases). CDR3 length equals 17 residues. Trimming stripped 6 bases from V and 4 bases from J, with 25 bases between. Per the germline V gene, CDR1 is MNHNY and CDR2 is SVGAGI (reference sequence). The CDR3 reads CASSRGGRSGHKYEQYF. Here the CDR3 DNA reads TGTGCCAGCAGCCGAGGGGGACGCAGTGGGCATAAGTACGAGCAGTACTTC.

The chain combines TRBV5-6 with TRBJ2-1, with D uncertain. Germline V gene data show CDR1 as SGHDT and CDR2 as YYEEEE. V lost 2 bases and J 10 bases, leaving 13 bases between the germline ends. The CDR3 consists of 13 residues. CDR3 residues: CASSFRAAREQFF. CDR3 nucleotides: TGTGCCAGCAGCTTTAGGGCCGCCAGGGAGCAGTTCTTC.

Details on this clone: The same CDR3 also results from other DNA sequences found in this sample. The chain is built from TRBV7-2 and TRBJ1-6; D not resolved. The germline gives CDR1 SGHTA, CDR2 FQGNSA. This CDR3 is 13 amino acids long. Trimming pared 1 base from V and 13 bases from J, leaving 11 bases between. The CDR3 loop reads CASSLVRESPLHF. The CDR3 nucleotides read TGTGCCAGCAGCTTAGTGCGGGAATCGCCCCTCCACTTT.

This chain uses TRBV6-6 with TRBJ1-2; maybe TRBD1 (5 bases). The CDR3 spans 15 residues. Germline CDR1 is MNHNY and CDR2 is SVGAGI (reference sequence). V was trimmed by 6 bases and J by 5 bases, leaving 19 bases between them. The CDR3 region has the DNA TGTGCCAGCAGCCGCGGACCCACAGGAGCGTATGGCTACACCTTC. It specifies CASSRGPTGAYGYTF.

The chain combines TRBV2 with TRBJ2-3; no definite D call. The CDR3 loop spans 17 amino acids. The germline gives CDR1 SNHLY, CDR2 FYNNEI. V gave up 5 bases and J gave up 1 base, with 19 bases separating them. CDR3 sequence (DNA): TGTGCCAGCAGTTCCTTAGAAGGGAACGGACGCACAGATACGCAGTATTTT. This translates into CASSSLEGNGRTDTQYF.

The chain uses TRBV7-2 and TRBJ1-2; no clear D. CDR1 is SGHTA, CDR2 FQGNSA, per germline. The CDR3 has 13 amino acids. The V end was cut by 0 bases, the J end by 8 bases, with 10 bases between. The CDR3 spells CASSLAGLSGYTF. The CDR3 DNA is TGTGCCAGCAGCTTAGCCGGGTTGAGCGGCTACACCTTC. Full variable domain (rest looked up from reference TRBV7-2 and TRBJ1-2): GAGVSQSPSNKVTEKGKDVELRCDPISGHTALYWYRQSLGQGLEFLIYFQGNSAPDKSGLPSDRFSAERTGGSVSTLTIQRTQQEDSAVYLCASSLAGLSGYTFGSGTRLTVV.

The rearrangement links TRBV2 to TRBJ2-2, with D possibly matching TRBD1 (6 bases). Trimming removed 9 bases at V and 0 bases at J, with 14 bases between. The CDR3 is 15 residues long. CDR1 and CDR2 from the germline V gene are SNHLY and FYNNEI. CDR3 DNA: TGTGCCAGATGGTCGGGACAAGCGAACACCGGGGAGCTGTTTTTT. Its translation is CARWSGQANTGELFF.

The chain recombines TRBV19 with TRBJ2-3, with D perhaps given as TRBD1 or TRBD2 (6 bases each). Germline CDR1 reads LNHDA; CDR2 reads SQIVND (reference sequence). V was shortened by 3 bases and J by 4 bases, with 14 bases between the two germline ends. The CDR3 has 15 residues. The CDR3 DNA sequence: TGTGCCAGTAGTATTGGGGGGCTTACGGCAGATACGCAGTATTTT. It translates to CASSIGGLTADTQYF.

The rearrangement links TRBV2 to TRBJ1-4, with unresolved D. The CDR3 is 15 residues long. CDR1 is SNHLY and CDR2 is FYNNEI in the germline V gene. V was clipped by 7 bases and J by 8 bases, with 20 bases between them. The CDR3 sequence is CASTMIGKPGEKLFF. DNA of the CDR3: TGTGCCAGCACGATGATAGGGAAACCAGGAGAAAAACTGTTTTTT.

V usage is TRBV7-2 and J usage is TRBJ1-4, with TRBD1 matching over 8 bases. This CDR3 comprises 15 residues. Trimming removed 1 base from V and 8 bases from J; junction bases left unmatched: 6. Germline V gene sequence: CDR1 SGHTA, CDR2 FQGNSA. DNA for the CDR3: TGTGCCAGCAGCTTAGTAGCCAGGGGGCGAGAAAAACTGTTTTTT. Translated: CASSLVARGREKLFF. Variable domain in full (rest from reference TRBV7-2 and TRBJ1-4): GAGVSQSPSNKVTEKGKDVELRCDPISGHTALYWYRQSLGQGLEFLIYFQGNSAPDKSGLPSDRFSAERTGGSVSTLTIQRTQQEDSAVYLCASSLVARGREKLFFGSGTQLSVL.

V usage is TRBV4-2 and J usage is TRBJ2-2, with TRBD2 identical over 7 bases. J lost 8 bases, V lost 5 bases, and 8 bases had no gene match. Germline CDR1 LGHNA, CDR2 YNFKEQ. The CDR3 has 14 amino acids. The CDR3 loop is CASSFLAGRGELFF. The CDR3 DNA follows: TGTGCCAGCAGCTTTTTAGCGGGCCGGGGGGAGCTGTTTTTT.

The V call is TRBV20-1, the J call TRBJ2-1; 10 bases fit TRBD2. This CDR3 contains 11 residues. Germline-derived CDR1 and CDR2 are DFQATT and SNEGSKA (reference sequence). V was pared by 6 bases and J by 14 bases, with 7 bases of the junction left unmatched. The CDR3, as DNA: TGCAGTGCCCTAGCGGGAGCTACGAAGTTCTTC. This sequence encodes CSALAGATKFF.

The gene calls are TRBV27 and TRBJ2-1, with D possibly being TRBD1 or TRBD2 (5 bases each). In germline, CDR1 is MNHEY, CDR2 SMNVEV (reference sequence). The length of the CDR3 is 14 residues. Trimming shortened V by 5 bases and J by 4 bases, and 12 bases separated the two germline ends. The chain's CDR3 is CASSPRDHYNEQFF. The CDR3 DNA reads TGTGCCAGCAGTCCCCGGGACCATTACAATGAGCAGTTCTTC.

The CDR3 region is CAISESGGTNTEAFF. CDR3 in DNA: TGTGCCATCAGTGAGTCGGGCGGAACGAACACTGAAGCTTTCTTT. The chain couples TRBV10-3 to TRBJ1-1; D is undetermined. Trimming stripped 0 bases from V and 1 base from J, with 9 bases between. This CDR3 is 15 amino acids long. The germline CDR1 and CDR2 sequences are ENHRY and SYGVKD.

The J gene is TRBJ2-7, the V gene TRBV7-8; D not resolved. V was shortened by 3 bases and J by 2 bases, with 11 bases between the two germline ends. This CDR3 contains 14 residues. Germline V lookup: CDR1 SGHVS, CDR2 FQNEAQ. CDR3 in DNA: TGTGCCAGCAGCTTTGGCCTAGAGCCCTACGAGCAGTACTTC. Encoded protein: CASSFGLEPYEQYF. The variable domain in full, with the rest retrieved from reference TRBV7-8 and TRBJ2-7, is GAGVSQSPRYKVAKRGQDVALRCDPISGHVSLFWYQQALGQGPEFLTYFQNEAQLDKSGLPSDRFFAERPEGSVSTLKIQRTQQEDSAVYLCASSFGLEPYEQYFGPGTRLTVT.

The chain's CDR3 is CASKERWDGNTIYF. In DNA, the CDR3 is TGTGCCAGCAAGGAAAGGTGGGACGGAAACACCATATATTTT. The V call is TRBV6-5, the J call TRBJ1-3, with D perhaps matching TRBD1 (5 bases). The length of the CDR3 is 14 residues. V lost 7 bases, J lost 4 bases, and 14 bases lay in between. Per germline, CDR1 MNHEY and CDR2 SVGAGI.

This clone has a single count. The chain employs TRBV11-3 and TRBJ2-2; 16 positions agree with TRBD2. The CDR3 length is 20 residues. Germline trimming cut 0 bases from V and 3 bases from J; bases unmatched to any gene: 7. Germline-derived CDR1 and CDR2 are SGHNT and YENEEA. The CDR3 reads CASSLEGPGLAGGDTGELFF. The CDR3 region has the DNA TGTGCCAGCAGCTTAGAGGGACCGGGACTAGCGGGAGGGGACACCGGGGAGCTGTTTTTT.

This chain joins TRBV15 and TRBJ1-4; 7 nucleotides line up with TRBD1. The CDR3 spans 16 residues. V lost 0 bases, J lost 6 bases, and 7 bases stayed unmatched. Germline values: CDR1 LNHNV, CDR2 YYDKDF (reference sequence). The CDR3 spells CATSRDWQGVYEKLFF. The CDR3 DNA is TGTGCCACCAGCAGAGACTGGCAGGGGGTTTATGAAAAACTGTTTTTT.

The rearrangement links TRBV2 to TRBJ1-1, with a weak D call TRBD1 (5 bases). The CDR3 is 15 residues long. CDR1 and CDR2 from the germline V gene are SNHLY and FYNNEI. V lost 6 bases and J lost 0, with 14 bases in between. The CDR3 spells CASRQRGALNTEAFF. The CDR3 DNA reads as TGTGCCAGCAGACAAAGAGGGGCTCTGAACACTGAAGCTTTCTTT. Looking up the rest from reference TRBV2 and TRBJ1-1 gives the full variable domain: EPEVTQTPSHQVTQMGQEVILRCVPISNHLYFYWYRQILGQKVEFLVSFYNNEISEKSEIFDDQFSVERPDGSNFTLKIRSTKLEDSAMYFCASRQRGALNTEAFFGQGTRLTVV.

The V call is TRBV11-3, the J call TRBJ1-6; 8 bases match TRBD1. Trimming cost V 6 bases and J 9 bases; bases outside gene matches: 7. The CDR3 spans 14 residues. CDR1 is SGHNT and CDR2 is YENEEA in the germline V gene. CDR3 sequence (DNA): TGTGCCAGCAGACGGACAGGGTCGGGTTCACCCCTCCACTTT. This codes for CASRRTGSGSPLHF.

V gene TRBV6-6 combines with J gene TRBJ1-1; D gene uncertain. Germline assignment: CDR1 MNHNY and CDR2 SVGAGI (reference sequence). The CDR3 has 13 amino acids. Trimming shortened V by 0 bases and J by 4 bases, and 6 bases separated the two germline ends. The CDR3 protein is CASSYSLGTEAFF. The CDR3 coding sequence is TGTGCCAGCAGTTACTCCCTGGGCACTGAAGCTTTCTTT.

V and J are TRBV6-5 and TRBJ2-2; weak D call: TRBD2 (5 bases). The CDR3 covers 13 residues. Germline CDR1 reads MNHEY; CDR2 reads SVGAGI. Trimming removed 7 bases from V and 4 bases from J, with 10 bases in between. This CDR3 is CASKAGFTGELFF. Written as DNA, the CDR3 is TGTGCCAGCAAGGCGGGTTTCACCGGGGAGCTGTTTTTT.

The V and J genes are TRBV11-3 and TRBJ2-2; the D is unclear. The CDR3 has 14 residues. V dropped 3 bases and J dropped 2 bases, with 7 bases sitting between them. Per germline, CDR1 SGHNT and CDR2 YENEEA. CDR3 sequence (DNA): TGTGCCAGCAGCTTGGAGCCTAACACCGGGGAGCTGTTTTTT. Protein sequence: CASSLEPNTGELFF.